Below, 2 T cell receptor beta chains from the same sample are listed, as sequenced in a study of blood T cells in healthy people across ages (dated by TCRdb to between 2015 and 2016). Library creation used 5' RACE. TCRdb lists the instrument as Illumina HiSeq 2500. The second PCR ran for roughly 7 to 11 cycles and used a J-beta primer mix along with a sample-barcoded 5' primer. TCRdb passed the public sequencing reads through fastp at Q25 and MiXCR, retaining productive beta sequences. Rows with a matching CDR3 protein are joined into one entry that keeps the most common DNA and genes. The sample table lists just under 750,000 distinct CDR3 sequences, approximately 22% of them with a count of one. Approximately 20% of the sample is taken by the ten largest. Specimen: blood. Receptors originate from a man between 65 and 85 years old in good health.

The gene calls are TRBV12-3 or TRBV12-4 and TRBJ2-2; possibly TRBD2 for D (5 bases). CDR3 length: 19 residues. V dropped 5 bases and J dropped 0 bases, with 22 bases sitting between them. CDR3 residues: CASSPIRAGGIPNTGELFF. The DNA for the CDR3 is TGTGCCAGCAGTCCTATTCGGGCAGGAGGCATCCCGAACACCGGGGAGCTGTTTTTT.

In its sample, this clonotype was seen a few times. The chain employs TRBV20-1 and TRBJ2-1; D gene uncertain. Germline V gives CDR1 DFQATT, CDR2 SNEGSKA (reference sequence). The CDR3 length is 16 residues. V shed 0 bases and J shed 0 bases, with 12 bases lying between them. DNA for the CDR3: TGCAGTGCTAGAGATCGGGCCCGGAGCTCCTACAATGAGCAGTTCTTC. Translating gives CSARDRARSSYNEQFF.